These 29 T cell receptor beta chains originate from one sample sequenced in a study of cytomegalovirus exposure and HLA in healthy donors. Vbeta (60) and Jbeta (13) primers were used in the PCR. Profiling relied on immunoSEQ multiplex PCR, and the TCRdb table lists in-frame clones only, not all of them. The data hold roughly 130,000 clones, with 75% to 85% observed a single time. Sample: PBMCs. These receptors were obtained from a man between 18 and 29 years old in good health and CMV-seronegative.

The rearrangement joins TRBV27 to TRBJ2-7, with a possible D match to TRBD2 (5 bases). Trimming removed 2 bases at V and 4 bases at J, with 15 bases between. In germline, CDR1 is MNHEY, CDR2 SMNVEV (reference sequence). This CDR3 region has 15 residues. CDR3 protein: CASSLVGRRGYEQYF. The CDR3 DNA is TGTGCCAGCAGTTTAGTCGGACGACGGGGATACGAGCAGTACTTC.

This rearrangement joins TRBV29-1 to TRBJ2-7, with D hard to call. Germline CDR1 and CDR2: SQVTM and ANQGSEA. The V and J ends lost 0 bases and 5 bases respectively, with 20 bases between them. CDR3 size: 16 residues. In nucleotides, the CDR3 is TGCAGCGTTGAAGATAACCACGGAGAGGAGAGCGACGAGCAGTACTTC. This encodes CSVEDNHGEESDEQYF.

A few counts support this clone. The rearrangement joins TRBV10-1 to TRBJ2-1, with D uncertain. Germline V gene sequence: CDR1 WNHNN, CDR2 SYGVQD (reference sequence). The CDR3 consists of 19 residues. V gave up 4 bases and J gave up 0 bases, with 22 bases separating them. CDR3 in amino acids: CASSGNRRDSMPSYNEQFF. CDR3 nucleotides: TGCGCCAGCAGTGGTAACCGACGAGACTCCATGCCCTCCTACAATGAGCAGTTCTTC.

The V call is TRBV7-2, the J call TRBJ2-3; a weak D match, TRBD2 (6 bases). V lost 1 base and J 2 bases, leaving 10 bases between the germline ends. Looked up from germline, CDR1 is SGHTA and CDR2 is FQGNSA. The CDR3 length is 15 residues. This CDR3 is CASSLGGGPTDTQYF. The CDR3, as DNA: TGTGCCAGCAGCTTAGGGGGAGGCCCCACAGATACGCAGTATTTT.

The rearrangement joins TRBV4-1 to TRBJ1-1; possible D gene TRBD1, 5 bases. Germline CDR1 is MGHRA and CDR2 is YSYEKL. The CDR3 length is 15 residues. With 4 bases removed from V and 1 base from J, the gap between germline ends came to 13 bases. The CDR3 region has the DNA TGCGCCAGCAGCCGGCCCTCCCAGGGGAACACTGAAGCTTTCTTT. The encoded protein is CASSRPSQGNTEAFF.

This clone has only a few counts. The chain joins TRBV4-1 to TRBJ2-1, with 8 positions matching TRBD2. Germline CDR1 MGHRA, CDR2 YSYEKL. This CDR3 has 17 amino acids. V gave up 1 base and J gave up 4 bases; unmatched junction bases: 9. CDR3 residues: CASSQGRLARGYNEQFF. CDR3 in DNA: TGCGCCAGCAGCCAAGGAAGACTAGCGAGGGGGTACAATGAGCAGTTCTTC.

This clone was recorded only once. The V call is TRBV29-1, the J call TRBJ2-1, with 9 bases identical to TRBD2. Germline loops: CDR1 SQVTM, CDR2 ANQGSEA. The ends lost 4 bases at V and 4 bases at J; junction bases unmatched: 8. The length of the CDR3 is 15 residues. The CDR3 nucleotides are TGCAGCGTTGTGTGGCGGGAGGGCGTATACAATGAGCAGTTCTTC. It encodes CSVVWREGVYNEQFF.

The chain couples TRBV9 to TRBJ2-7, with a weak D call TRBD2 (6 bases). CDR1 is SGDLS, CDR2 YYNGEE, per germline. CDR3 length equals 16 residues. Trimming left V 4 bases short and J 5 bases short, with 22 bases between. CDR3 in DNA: TGTGCCAGCAGCACCCAACCGGGACTGACTCTTGACGAGCAGTACTTC. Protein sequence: CASSTQPGLTLDEQYF.

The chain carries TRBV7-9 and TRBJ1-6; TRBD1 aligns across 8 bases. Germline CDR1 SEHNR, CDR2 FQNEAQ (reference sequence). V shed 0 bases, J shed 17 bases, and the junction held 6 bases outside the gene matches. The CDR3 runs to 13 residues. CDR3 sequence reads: CASSLATTGAIHF. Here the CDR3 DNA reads TGTGCCAGCAGCTTAGCGACGACAGGGGCTATCCACTTT. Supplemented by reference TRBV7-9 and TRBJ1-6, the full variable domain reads DTGVSQNPRHKITKRGQNVTFRCDPISEHNRLYWYRQTLGQGPEFLTYFQNEAQLEKSRLLSDRFSAERPKGSFSTLEIQRTEQGDSAMYLCASSLATTGAIHFGNGTRLTVT.

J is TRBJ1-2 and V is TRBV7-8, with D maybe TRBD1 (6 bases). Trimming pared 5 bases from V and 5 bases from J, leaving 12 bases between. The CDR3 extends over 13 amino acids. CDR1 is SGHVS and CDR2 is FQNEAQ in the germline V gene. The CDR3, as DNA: TGTGCCAGCAGCCTCCTAGGGGGTTATGGCTACACCTTC. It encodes CASSLLGGYGYTF.

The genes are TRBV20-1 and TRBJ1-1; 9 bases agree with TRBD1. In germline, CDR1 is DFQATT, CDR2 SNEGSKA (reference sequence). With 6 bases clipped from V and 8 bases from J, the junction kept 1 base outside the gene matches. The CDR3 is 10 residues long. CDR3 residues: CSAGTGEAFF. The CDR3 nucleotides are TGCAGTGCCGGGACAGGGGAAGCTTTCTTT.

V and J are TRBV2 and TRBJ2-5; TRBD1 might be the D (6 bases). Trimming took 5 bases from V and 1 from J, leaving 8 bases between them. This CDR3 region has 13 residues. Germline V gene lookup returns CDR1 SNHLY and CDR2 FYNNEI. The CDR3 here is CASSLDSQETQYF. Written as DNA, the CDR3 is TGTGCCAGCAGTTTGGACAGCCAAGAGACCCAGTACTTC.

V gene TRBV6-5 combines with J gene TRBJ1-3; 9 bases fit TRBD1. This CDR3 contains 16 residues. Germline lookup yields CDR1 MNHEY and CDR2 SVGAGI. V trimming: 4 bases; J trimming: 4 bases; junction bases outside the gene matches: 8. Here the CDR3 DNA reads TGTGCCAGCAGTTCCTGGACAGGGGAGCAGGGAAACACCATATATTTT. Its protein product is CASSSWTGEQGNTIYF.

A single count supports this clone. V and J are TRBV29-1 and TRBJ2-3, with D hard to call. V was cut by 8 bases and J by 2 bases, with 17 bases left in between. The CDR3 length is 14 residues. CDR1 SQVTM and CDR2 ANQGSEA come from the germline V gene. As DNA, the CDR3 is TGCAGCTCTCCAGCTTCAGGCCCCACAGATACGCAGTATTTT. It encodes CSSPASGPTDTQYF.

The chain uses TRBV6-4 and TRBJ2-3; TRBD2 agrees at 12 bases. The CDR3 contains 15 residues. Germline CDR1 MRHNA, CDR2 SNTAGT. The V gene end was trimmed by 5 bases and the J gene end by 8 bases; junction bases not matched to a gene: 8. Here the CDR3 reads CASSNGLAGIGTQYF. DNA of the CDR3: TGTGCCAGCAGTAACGGACTAGCGGGAATCGGTACGCAGTATTTT.

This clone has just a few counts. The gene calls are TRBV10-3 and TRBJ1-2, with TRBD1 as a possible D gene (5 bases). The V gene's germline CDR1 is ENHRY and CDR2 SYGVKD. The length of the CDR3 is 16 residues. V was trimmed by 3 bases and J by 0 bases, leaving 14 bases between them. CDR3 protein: CAISDRRGIANYGYTF. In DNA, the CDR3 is TGTGCCATCAGTGATCGTCGGGGGATAGCTAACTATGGCTACACCTTC.

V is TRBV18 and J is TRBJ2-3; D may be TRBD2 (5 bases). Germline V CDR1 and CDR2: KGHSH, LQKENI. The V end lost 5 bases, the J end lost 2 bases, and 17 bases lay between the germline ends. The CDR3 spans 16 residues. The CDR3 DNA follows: TGTGCCAGCTCATCCAGGACTGGCGGAACCACAGATACGCAGTATTTT. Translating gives CASSSRTGGTTDTQYF.

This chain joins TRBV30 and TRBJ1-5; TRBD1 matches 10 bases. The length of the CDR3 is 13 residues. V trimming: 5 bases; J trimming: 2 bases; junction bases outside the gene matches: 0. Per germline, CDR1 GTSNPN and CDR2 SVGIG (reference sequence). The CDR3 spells CAWGQGGNQPQHF. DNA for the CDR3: TGTGCCTGGGGACAGGGGGGCAATCAGCCCCAGCATTTT.

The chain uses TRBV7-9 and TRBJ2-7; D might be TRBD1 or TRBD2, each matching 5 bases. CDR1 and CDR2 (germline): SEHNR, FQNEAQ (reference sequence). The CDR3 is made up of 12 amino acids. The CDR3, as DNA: TGTTCCAGCAGCTCCCACGAGGGGGAGCAGTACGTC. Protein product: CSSSSHEGEQYV.

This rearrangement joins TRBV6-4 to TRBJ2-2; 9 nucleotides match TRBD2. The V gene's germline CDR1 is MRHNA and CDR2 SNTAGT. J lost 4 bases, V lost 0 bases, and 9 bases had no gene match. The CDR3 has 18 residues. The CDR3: CASSDSSRLAGITGELFF. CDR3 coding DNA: TGTGCCAGCAGTGACTCGAGTCGGCTAGCGGGAATCACCGGGGAGCTGTTTTTT.

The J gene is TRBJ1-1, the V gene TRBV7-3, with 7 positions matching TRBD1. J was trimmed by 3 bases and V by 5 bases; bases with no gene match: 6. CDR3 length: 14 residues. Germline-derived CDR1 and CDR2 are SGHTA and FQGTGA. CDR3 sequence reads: CASSADRLYTEAFF. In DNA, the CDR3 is TGTGCCAGCAGCGCGGACAGGTTATACACTGAAGCTTTCTTT.

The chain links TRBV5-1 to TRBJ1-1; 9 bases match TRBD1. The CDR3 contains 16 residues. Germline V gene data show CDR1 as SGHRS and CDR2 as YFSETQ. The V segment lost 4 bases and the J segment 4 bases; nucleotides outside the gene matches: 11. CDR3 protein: CASSIAGTGLGTEAFF. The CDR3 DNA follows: TGCGCCAGCAGCATCGCCGGGACAGGGCTGGGCACTGAAGCTTTCTTT.

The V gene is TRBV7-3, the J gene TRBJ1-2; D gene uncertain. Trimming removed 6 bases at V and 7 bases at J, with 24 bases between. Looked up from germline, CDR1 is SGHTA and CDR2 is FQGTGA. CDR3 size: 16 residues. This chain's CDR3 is CASRGLSRTDYAGYTF. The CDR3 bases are TGTGCCAGCAGAGGCCTATCTCGGACTGACTATGCTGGCTACACCTTC.

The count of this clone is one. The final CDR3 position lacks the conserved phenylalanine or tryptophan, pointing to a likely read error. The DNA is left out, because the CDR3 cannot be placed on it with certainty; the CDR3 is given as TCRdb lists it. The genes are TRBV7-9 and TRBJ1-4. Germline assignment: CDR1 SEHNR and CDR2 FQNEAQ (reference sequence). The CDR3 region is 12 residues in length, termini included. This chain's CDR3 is CASSRSGSAIRI.

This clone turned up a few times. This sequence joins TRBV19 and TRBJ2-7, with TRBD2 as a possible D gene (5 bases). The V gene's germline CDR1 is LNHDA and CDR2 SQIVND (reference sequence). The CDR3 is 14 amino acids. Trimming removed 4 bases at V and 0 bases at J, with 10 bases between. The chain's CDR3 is CASSTPGSSYEQYF. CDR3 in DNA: TGTGCCAGTAGTACCCCGGGGAGCTCCTACGAGCAGTACTTC.

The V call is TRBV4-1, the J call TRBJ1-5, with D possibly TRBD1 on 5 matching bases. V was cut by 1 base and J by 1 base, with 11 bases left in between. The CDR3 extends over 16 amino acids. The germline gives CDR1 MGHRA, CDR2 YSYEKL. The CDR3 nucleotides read TGCGCCAGCAGCCAAGTTGGGGCGGCGAGCAATCAGCCCCAGCATTTT. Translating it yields CASSQVGAASNQPQHF.

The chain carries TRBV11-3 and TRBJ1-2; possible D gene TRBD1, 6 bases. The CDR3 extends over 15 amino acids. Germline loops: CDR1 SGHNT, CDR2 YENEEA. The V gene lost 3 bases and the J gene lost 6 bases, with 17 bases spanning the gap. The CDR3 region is CASSFRDKYFHGYTF. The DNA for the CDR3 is TGTGCCAGCAGCTTCCGGGACAAGTATTTCCATGGCTACACCTTC.

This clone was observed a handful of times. The CDR3 reads CASSLSPGTSGRAGEQFF. The CDR3 bases are TGTGCCAGCAGCTTAAGTCCGGGGACTAGCGGGAGGGCCGGTGAGCAGTTCTTC. This chain uses TRBV7-3 with TRBJ2-1; 16 nucleotides agree with TRBD2. The CDR3 covers 18 residues. The V segment lost 1 base and the J segment 9 bases; nucleotides outside the gene matches: 9. The V gene's germline CDR1 is SGHTA and CDR2 FQGTGA. Drawing the rest from reference TRBV7-3 and TRBJ2-1, the complete variable domain is GAGVSQTPSNKVTEKGKYVELRCDPISGHTALYWYRQSLGQGPEFLIYFQGTGAADDSGLPNDRFFAVRPEGSVSTLKIQRTERGDSAVYLCASSLSPGTSGRAGEQFFGPGTRLTVL.

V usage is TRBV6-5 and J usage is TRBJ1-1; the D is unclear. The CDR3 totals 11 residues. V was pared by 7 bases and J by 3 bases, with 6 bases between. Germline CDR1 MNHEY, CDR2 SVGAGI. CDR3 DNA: TGTGCCAGCACGGTGGACACTGAAGCTTTCTTT. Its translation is CASTVDTEAFF.